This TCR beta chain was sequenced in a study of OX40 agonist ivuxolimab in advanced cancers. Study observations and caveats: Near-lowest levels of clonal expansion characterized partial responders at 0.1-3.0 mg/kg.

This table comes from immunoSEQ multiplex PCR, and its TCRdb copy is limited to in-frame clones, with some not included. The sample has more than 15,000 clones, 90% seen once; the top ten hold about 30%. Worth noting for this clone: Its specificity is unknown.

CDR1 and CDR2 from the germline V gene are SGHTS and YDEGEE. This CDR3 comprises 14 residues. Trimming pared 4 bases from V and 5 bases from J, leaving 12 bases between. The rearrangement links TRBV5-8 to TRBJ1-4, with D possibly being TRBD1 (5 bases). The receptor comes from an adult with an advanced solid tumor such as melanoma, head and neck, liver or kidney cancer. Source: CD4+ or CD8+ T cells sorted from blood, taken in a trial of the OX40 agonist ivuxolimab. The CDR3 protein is CASSPGTGNEKLFF. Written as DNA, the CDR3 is TGTGCCAGCAGCCCGGGGACCGGGAATGAAAAACTGTTTTTT.